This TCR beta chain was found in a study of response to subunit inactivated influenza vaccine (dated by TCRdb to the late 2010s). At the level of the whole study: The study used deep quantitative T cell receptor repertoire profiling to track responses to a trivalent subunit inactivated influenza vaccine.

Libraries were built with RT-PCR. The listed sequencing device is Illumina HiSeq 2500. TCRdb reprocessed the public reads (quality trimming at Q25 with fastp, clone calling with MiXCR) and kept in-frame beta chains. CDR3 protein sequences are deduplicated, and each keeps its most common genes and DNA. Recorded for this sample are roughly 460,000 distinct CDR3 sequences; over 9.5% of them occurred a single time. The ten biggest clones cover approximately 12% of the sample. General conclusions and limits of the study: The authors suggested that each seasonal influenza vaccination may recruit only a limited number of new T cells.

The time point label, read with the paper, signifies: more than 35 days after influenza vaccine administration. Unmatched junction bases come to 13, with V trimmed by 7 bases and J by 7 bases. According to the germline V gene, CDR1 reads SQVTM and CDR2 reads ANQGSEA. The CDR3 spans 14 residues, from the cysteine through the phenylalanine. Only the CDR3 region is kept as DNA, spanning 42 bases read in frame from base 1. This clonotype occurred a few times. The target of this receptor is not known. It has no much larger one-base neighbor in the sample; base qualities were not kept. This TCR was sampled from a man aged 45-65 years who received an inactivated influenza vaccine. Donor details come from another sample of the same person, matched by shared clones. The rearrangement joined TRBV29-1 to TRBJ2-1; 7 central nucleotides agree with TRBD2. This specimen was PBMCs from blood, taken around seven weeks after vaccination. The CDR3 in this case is CSASGLAAGNEQFF. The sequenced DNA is TGCAGCGCCTCGGGGCTAGCGGCGGGTAATGAGCAGTTCTTC.